This entry describes one TCR beta chain. There is no known antigen for this receptor. Base quality data are lacking; no much larger clone is found one base away. CDR1 and CDR2 (SGDLS, YYNGEE) derive from the germline V gene. The CDR3, cysteine through phenylalanine, is 14 amino acids long. Only CDR3 DNA is held: 42 bases, read in frame from base 1. V is trimmed back by 1 base and J by 7 bases, and the junction contains 5 bases that no gene match accounts for. Receptor libraries were prepared by the immunoSEQ multiplex PCR assay. For the multiplex PCR, a mixture combining 60 forward primers for TCR Vbeta segments and 13 reverse primers for TCR Jbeta segments was used. The CDR3 region of rearranged TCR beta genes was amplified from genomic DNA by a multiplex PCR assay. Amplified TCR beta libraries were sequenced as 87-base-pair reads on the Illumina HiSeq System. As for how the authors treated the data: Across the roughly 640 repertoires, a later analysis counted some 80 million unique TCR beta chains, around 11 million of which were shared by at least two donors. A nearest-neighbor algorithm error-corrected the raw reads and collapsed the reads into unique sequences, merging closely related sequences to remove PCR and sequencing errors. To assign V, D and J gene segments, CDR3 sequences were aligned to IMGT reference sequences. For a sequence to be retained, a match of at least six nucleotides to both a V gene segment and a J gene segment was required. A rearrangement counted as productive if the CDR3 had no stop codons and remained in frame with V and J, and every other rearrangement counted as non-productive. Following IMGT convention, CDR3 was defined as the stretch from the second conserved V-encoded cysteine up to the conserved J-encoded phenylalanine. In an earlier analysis of around 570 of the donors, sequences lacking an unambiguous match to a single V gene segment were excluded. In an earlier analysis of almost 600 of the donors, a V segment was called functional when productive rearrangements were above 56.7%, and segregating when the standard deviation between donors exceeded 5%. To diagnose cytomegalovirus status from the catalog of TCR beta chain sequences, a statistical classification framework was built. In a later analysis, V and J genes were assigned by comparing TCR nucleotide sequences against IMGT/GENE-DB human TR gene sequences. Using the TCRdist pipeline, a later analysis assigned CDR3 sequences along with most-parsimonious VDJ recombination scenarios. In a later analysis, each TCR beta chain was defined by its CDR3 amino acid sequence together with its V-gene family, and reads without a unique V-gene family were excluded. In a later analysis, several hundred highly shared, low-generation-probability nucleotide sequences were removed to address suspected cross-contamination and a sequencing artifact. In a later analysis, a clonal expansion index for each public chain was calculated from normalized within-repertoire ranks of inferred template counts. In a later analysis, generation probabilities were computed using a VDJ recombination model fitted to out-of-frame rearrangements, and the results were checked against IGoR. Hypergeometric tests were used in a later analysis to score TCR-TCR, TCR-HLA and TCR-CMV co-occurrence, with a repertoire-size bias correction applied to the TCR pairs. To estimate false discovery rates, a later analysis permuted the HLA or CMV assignments 20 times. A later analysis grouped co-occurring TCRs with DBSCAN, adding TCRdist sequence similarity when clustering within HLA-allele-positive subsets. Repertoires with fewer than 30,000 or more than 120,000 public chains were left out of co-occurrence clustering, as were five repertoires with anomalous nucleotide sharing. TCRdb's version of the immuneACCESS table is confined to in-frame rearrangements and falls short of the full clone set. An unresolved V gene accounts for under half of the shortfall where checked; the remainder is of unknown origin. For V, J and clone size, that table is used; D and trimming come from the DNA. The sample table lists 120,000 or so clones, roughly three quarters of them with a count of one. The ten most abundant clones make up about 2% of the sample.

This sample stems from a study of cytomegalovirus exposure and HLA in healthy donors (dated 2017 in TCRdb). A note on the overall study: An earlier analysis of approximately 640 of the donors reported approximately 270 Gb of sequence data and approximately 110 million unique TCR beta sequences from around 200 million T cells. An early release covering about 600 HLA-typed donors comprised approximately 290 gigabases of sequencing data and 85 million to 100 million unique TCR sequences. Of the approximately 400 genotyped donors, roughly 80% were placed in the genetic ancestry cluster associated with self-reported Caucasian donors. The study aimed to test whether cataloging public T cell receptors could reveal signatures of past pathogen exposure. The study used immunosequencing to profile the T cell repertoires of around 600 subjects and linked those repertoires to cytomegalovirus serostatus. Besides the first cohort of roughly 660 subjects, a separate validation cohort made up of over 95 different subjects was used. High-throughput TCR immunosequencing, statistical association of individual TCRs with disease status, and machine learning were combined to predict cytomegalovirus infection status. A later analysis re-examined previously published TCR beta repertoires from over 500 donors and added high-resolution HLA genotyping to investigate patterns of TCR occurrence. Rather than drawing on any new phenotypic data, the later analysis identified candidate immune exposures from TCR beta sequences and the way those sequences occurred across donors. An earlier analysis of some 600 of the donors applied high-throughput TCR beta sequencing to assess whether each TCR beta V gene segment acted as functional or pseudogenic. Donor age, sex, ethnicity and CMV serostatus were collected together with the repertoire data. A later genetic analysis took genome-wide SNP genotypes for about 60% of the roughly 670 donors and used that subset as a discovery cohort. All discovery cohort repertoires had been generated using a single sequencing platform. HLA typing covered class I and class II loci at four-digit resolution. The number of donors typed differed by locus, with 629-630 for A, B, C, DRB1 and DQB1, roughly 520 for DQA1, 600 to 610 for DPA1, and 472 for DPB1. A few DR-DQ haplotypes were treated as single units for association and clustering because of strong linkage in the cohort. Among 398 genotyped donors of the cohort, an average of approximately 240,000 unique TCR beta nucleotide sequences were sequenced per donor, roughly 20% of them non-productive.

The cohort consisted of 666 healthy bone marrow donors. Cohort members were all nominally healthy when sampled, although unrecorded immune exposures were likely present. The donor tested CMV seronegative and was one of the 352 seronegative cohort members. A peripheral blood sample was collected from each donor, and TCR beta sequencing was performed on peripheral blood mononuclear cells. The Qiagen DNeasy Blood Extraction Kit was used to extract genomic DNA from the blood cell samples. What the authors observed across the whole study: A later analysis found that HLA-associated TCR beta chains were more clonally expanded and had lower generation probabilities than equally common non-associated chains. Some IMGT-functional V segments, including TRBV6-2 and TRBV6-3, could not be distinguished by the 87-base-pair reads and were therefore excluded. Because counts were too low, about 17 rarely observed V segments, including chromosome 9 orphons, were excluded from the earlier analysis of around 640 of the donors. When HLA alleles, especially DR and DQ, strongly co-occurred, TCR associations were difficult to assign to individual alleles. The sequencing pipeline was judged likely to have produced a cluster of highly shared sequence variants as a technical artifact. Linkage disequilibrium might explain the correlated functional status among segregating V segments, but an unknown experimental factor could not be ruled out. A further reported finding was that TCR beta sequences accurately predicted the HLA-A and HLA-B alleles for most subjects in the first cohort. Presence/absence analyses assumed roughly uniform sequencing depth across donors, an assumption that may not hold. In an earlier analysis of more than 450 of the donors, most TCR beta V segments were observed in productive rearrangements about 87% or about 30% of the time, broadly matching IMGT annotations. In a later genetic analysis, a missense DCLRE1C variant was associated with V-gene and J-gene trimming of TCR beta chains, and the association was replicated in an independent cohort. A few of the identified cytomegalovirus-associated TCR beta chains were confirmed in vitro to be specific for cytomegalovirus antigens. Immune exposure information for the cohort was limited to CMV serostatus. According to a later analysis, most CMV-associated TCR beta chains appeared to be HLA-restricted, and the HLA associations seemed to be driven largely by CMV exposure. The classifier was reported to diagnose cytomegalovirus status with high specificity and sensitivity in both the original and validation cohorts. Most TCR sequences were seen in very few donors, while some public TCRs were found in many individuals. According to a later analysis, parvovirus B19, influenza, CMV and Epstein-Barr virus appeared linked to several top co-occurrence clusters. Specific HLA alleles were associated with 15,000 to 20,000 TCR beta sequences at a false discovery rate of 0.05 in a later analysis. In a later analysis, the rate of TCR association differed among HLA loci, with DRB1 alleles having the most associated TCRs and HLA-C alleles having the fewest. The study gave a list of over 150 TCR beta chains associated with cytomegalovirus. According to the authors, the approach could potentially be generalized to other disease states and immunological phenotypes. HLA typing was unavailable for some donors at each locus, so association tests used only the typed subset. In this cohort, only TCR beta chains were sequenced, and detectable features were limited by the absence of alpha or paired-chain data. According to a later genetic analysis, donors in an Asian-associated ancestry cluster had fewer N-insertions in productive TCRs than the approximately 610-donor mean.

The chain uses TRBV9 and TRBJ2-1; TRBD2 lines up with 7 middle nucleotides. This TCR was sampled from a man younger than 35 in good health and CMV-seronegative. The sequenced sample was PBMCs. The CDR3 is CASSVKTSLNEQFF. In nucleotide form, the sequence is TGTGCCAGCAGCGTAAAGACTAGCCTGAATGAGCAGTTCTTC.